A selection of T cell receptor beta chains follows, all from one sample in a study of blood T cell repertoires in COVID-19. The assay was immunoSEQ multiplex PCR, and TCRdb's table has in-frame clones only and misses some. The sample includes roughly 190,000 clones, approximately 94% of them seen just once. Sequencing used peripheral blood. Receptor source: a man aged 25 to 40 with COVID-19, enrolled during active disease. CDR3s include the opening cysteine and the closing phenylalanine or tryptophan. A D gene is named only where the DNA matches it firmly. Rows may omit the clone size; those that give it use once, few, many or a size class.

V gene	D gene	clone size	J gene	CDR3 DNA	CDR3 protein
TRBV5-4	TRBD2	.	TRBJ2-2	TGTGCCAGCAGCTTAGGACTAGCCCCGAACACCGGGGAGCTGTTTTTT	CASSLGLAPNTGELFF
TRBV9	TRBD2	.	TRBJ2-1	TGTGCCAGCAGCGTTAGCGGGGGCGCTACGAACAATGAGCAGTTCTTC	CASSVSGGATNNEQFF
TRBV6-5	TRBD1	.	TRBJ2-1	TGTGCCAGCAGCCCGGGACAGGACAATGAGCAGTTCTTC	CASSPGQDNEQFF
TRBV4-2	.	.	TRBJ1-2	TGTGCCAGCAGCCAAGGAAGCGAGAACTATGGCTACACCTTC	CASSQGSENYGYTF
TRBV2	.	.	TRBJ2-1	TGTGCCAGCAGTGACTTCCCCGTAACCTACAATGAGCAGTTCTTC	CASSDFPVTYNEQFF
TRBV6-1	TRBD1	.	TRBJ1-1	TGTGCCAGCAGTGAGAGGACCACATCAGGGGGCATAAACACTGAAGCTTTCTTT	CASSERTTSGGINTEAFF
TRBV19	.	.	TRBJ1-3	TGTGCCAGTAGTGTCACAAACTCTGGAAACACCATATATTTT	CASSVTNSGNTIYF
TRBV6-4	.	.	TRBJ1-1	TGTGCCAGCAGCCCAGGGAAGGGCACTGAAGCTTTCTTT	CASSPGKGTEAFF
TRBV4-1	.	.	TRBJ2-1	TGCGCCAGCAGCCACGACAGGTCCGTGGAGCAGTTCTTC	CASSHDRSVEQFF
TRBV11-2	TRBD1	.	TRBJ1-4	TGTGCCAGCAGCGCCTGGACAGGGGGCGGTGAAAAACTGTTTTTT	CASSAWTGGGEKLFF
TRBV4-1	TRBD1	.	TRBJ1-1	TGCGCCAGCAGCCAGAGGACAGGGATAGACACTGAAGCTTTCTTT	CASSQRTGIDTEAFF
TRBV11-2	TRBD1	.	TRBJ2-3	TGTGCCAGCAGCCGACAGGGCGGGACGCAGTATTTT	CASSRQGGTQYF
TRBV6-5	.	.	TRBJ1-5	TGTGCCAGCAGTTACTACACCCCCGGAGCGGGAGAGCCCCAGCATTTT	CASSYYTPGAGEPQHF
TRBV11-3	TRBD2	.	TRBJ2-2	TGTGCCAGCAGCTTAGAATCTAGCGGGCCCGGGGAGCTGTTTTTT	CASSLESSGPGELFF
TRBV3-1/TRBV3-2	.	once	TRBJ2-1	TGTGCCAGCAGCCACTCTTCCTGGAGCCGTTATGAGCAGTTCTTC	CASSHSSWSRYEQFF
TRBV9	.	.	TRBJ2-1	TGTGCCAGCAGCCCCCGGGCGGGGAGCTCCTACAATGAGCAGTTCTTC	CASSPRAGSSYNEQFF
TRBV19	TRBD1	.	TRBJ1-5	TGTGCCAGTAGTATCTCCAGGGGGAGCAATCAGCCCCAGCATTTT	CASSISRGSNQPQHF
TRBV5-1	.	.	TRBJ1-5	TGCGCCAGCAGCTTGGAAGGGCAGGGAAGCAATCAGCCCCAGCATTTT	CASSLEGQGSNQPQHF
TRBV6-4	.	.	TRBJ2-3	TGTGCCAGCAGTACCGGACAGCCTGGCACAGATACGCAGTATTTT	CASSTGQPGTDTQYF
TRBV5-1	TRBD1	.	TRBJ2-7	TGCGCCAGCAGCTTGGGGCGGACAGGGCCCAGGAGCTCCTACGAGCAGTACTTC	CASSLGRTGPRSSYEQYF
TRBV20-1	.	.	TRBJ1-4	TGCAGTGCTACTTCGGGACACGAACTGTTTTTT	CSATSGHELFF
TRBV5-5	TRBD1	.	TRBJ2-3	TGTGCCAGCAGCTCCCGACAGGGGTCGGGAGATACGCAGTATTTT	CASSSRQGSGDTQYF